Here is one T cell receptor (beta chain) with its context. Using immunoSEQ multiplex PCR, the repertoire was profiled, and TCRdb retains in-frame clones only, with some absent. Among approximately 270,000 clones listed, approximately 88% were seen once. The record originates from a study of blood T cell repertoires in COVID-19. The junction had 5 bases not matched to a gene; V was cut back by 0 bases and J by 0 bases. CDR1 is MGHRA and CDR2 is YSYEKL in the germline V gene. This CDR3 is 18 amino acids long. This TCR was sampled from a man in his fifties with acute or convalescent COVID-19. The sequenced sample was peripheral blood. The chain has TRBV4-1 and TRBJ1-5; 10 bases fit TRBD1. The CDR3 region has the DNA TGCGCCAGCAGCCAAGATGGGGGACAGGGGCTTAGCAATCAGCCCCAGCATTTT. Translation gives CASSQDGGQGLSNQPQHF.